This TCR beta chain came from a study of regulatory T cells in long-lasting Graves disease. A word on this clonotype: A read error may produce the germline difference seen at one junction end.

Combining iRepertoire HTBI primers with Arm-PCR of CDR3 regions, the authors built TCR beta libraries. TCRdb used MiXCR to reprocess the multiplex PCR reads, holding one entry per CDR3 protein. The data show hundreds of thousands of distinct CDR3 sequences, approximately 12% seen once. This CDR3 region has 14 residues. Germline CDR1 LGHDT, CDR2 YNNKEL (reference sequence). This sample's time point: newly diagnosed GD, antithyroid drugs for less than 3 months. Following extraction of RNA from PBMCs, that RNA was used to make the TCR library. The source of the patients was an endocrinology department in Xi'an, China. The sample was also reused in another study, on T cells in Graves' hyperthyroidism and ophthalmopathy. That work adds: HTBI primers were employed in a first-round RT-PCR of the TCR CDR3.

This TCR came from a man under 40 with Graves disease. The material sequenced was peripheral blood mononuclear cells (PBMCs), taken at new diagnosis, from a patient treated with antithyroid drugs. The chain carries TRBV3-1 and TRBJ2-7; 9 bases map to TRBD2. The CDR3 here is CASSQDGLAGLSCF. The CDR3 DNA reads as TGTGCCAGCAGCCAAGATGGGCTAGCGGGACTTTCTTGCTTC.